The T cell receptor beta chain under discussion was sequenced for a study of blood T cell repertoires in COVID-19. Turning to the study itself: T cells, B-cell-depleted T cells, or PBMCs supplied cDNA or gDNA.

Per germline, CDR1 LNHNV and CDR2 YYDKDF (reference sequence). The CDR3 covers 15 residues. V was clipped by 2 bases and J by 3 bases; unmatched bases: 5. Per the authors' pipeline: Cell counts per sample came from amplifying reference gene primers. Clones were read by immunoSEQ multiplex PCR, and TCRdb kept only the in-frame ones, dropping some. V and J calls and clone size are those listed in that table; D and trimming were worked out from the DNA. Seen here are about 69,000 clones, 65% to 85% observed once, and the top ten hold 16%. Sequencing was done on a sample of peripheral blood. The receptor was derived from a man aged 55 to 70 with acute or convalescent COVID-19. The chain combines TRBV15 with TRBJ1-2, with 8 positions matching TRBD1. The CDR3 loop reads CATSRLTGGDYGYTF. CDR3 nucleotides: TGTGCCACCAGCAGACTTACAGGGGGGGACTATGGCTACACCTTC.